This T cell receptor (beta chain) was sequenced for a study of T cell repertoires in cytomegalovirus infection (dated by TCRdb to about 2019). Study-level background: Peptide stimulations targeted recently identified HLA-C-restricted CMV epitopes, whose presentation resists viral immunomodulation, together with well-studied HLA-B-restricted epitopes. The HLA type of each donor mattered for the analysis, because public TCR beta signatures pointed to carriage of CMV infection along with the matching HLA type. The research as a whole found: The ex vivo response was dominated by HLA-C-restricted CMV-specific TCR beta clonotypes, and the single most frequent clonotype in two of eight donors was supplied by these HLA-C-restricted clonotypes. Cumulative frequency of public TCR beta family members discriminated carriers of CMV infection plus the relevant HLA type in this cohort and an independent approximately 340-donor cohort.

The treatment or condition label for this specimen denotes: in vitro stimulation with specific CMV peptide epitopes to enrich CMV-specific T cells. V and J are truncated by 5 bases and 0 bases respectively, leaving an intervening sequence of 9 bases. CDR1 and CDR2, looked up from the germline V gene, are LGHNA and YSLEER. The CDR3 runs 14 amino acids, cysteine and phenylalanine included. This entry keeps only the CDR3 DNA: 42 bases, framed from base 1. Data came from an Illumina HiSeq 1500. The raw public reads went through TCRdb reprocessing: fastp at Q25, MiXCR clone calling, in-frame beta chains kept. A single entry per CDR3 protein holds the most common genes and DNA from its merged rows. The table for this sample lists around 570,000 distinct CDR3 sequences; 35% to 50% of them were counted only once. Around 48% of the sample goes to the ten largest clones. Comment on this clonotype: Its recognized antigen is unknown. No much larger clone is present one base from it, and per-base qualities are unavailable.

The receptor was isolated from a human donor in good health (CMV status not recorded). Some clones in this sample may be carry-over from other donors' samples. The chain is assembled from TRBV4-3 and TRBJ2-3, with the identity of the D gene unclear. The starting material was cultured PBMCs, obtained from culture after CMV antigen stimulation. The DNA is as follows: TGCGCCAGCAGCATAGGACCCAGCACAGATACGCAGTATTTT. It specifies CASSIGPSTDTQYF.